What follows are 19 T cell receptor beta chains derived from one specimen sequenced in a study of blood T cell repertoires in COVID-19. The repertoire was sequenced with immunoSEQ multiplex PCR; TCRdb's copy has only in-frame clones and lacks some. The sample lists about 120,000 clones, 75% to 90% occurring once. Material for sequencing was peripheral blood. These receptors were collected from a woman in her forties or fifties with acute or convalescent COVID-19.

This chain connects TRBV10-3 to TRBJ2-1; TRBD2 matches 9 bases. V gave up 2 bases and J gave up 5 bases; unmatched junction bases: 10. The CDR3 covers 17 residues. Germline V gene sequence: CDR1 ENHRY, CDR2 SYGVKD. The CDR3: CAISEGLAGAPHNEQFF. The CDR3 coding sequence is TGTGCCATCAGTGAGGGGTTAGCGGGAGCTCCCCACAATGAGCAGTTCTTC.

This clone was counted once. The chain combines TRBV19 with TRBJ1-2, with TRBD1 matching 9 bases. From germline, CDR1 is LNHDA and CDR2 SQIVND (reference sequence). Trimming took 6 bases from V and 7 from J; bases not matched to a gene: 9. This CDR3 contains 14 residues. CDR3 nucleotides: TGTGCCAGTAGAACAGGGGGCGGCCTAAGTGGCTACACCTTC. It yields the protein CASRTGGGLSGYTF.

The chain links TRBV6-5 to TRBJ1-2, with D possibly TRBD1 on 6 matching bases. Trimming removed 10 bases at V and 4 bases at J, with 13 bases between. CDR1 and CDR2 from the germline V gene are MNHEY and SVGAGI. The CDR3 totals 12 residues. CDR3 bases: TGTGCCACTAGGGTACAGGGCTATGGCTACACCTTC. This sequence encodes CATRVQGYGYTF.

The gene calls are TRBV7-9 and TRBJ1-1, with D unresolved. Trimming took off 1 base at V and 3 bases at J, with 9 bases between the two ends. This CDR3 region has 14 residues. Per germline, CDR1 SEHNR and CDR2 FQNEAQ (reference sequence). This CDR3 reads CASSLGELYTEAFF. The CDR3 nucleotides are TGTGCCAGCAGCTTAGGGGAGTTGTACACTGAAGCTTTCTTT. The full variable domain, with the rest looked up from reference TRBV7-9 and TRBJ1-1, is DTGVSQNPRHKITKRGQNVTFRCDPISEHNRLYWYRQTLGQGPEFLTYFQNEAQLEKSRLLSDRFSAERPKGSFSTLEIQRTEQGDSAMYLCASSLGELYTEAFFGQGTRLTVV.

This clone has just one count. The chain carries TRBV11-3 and TRBJ2-5; possibly TRBD2 for D (6 bases). The CDR3 sequence is 13 residues long. V was shortened by 5 bases and J by 1 base, with 8 bases between the two germline ends. Germline CDR1 reads SGHNT; CDR2 reads YENEEA. CDR3 sequence (DNA): TGTGCCAGCAGCGAGCGGGCCCAAGAGACCCAGTACTTC. Its protein is CASSERAQETQYF.

V and J are TRBV18 and TRBJ2-7, with 14 bases that match TRBD2. The V segment lost 3 bases and the J segment 3 bases; nucleotides outside the gene matches: 7. Germline-derived CDR1 and CDR2 are KGHSH and LQKENI. The CDR3 contains 17 residues. DNA for the CDR3: TGTGCCAGCTCACCTTCCGGGACTAGCGGGGGAGTCTACGAGCAGTACTTC. It is translated as CASSPSGTSGGVYEQYF. Full variable domain (rest looked up from reference TRBV18 and TRBJ2-7): NAGVMQNPRHLVRRRGQEARLRCSPMKGHSHVYWYRQLPEEGLKFMVYLQKENIIDESGMPKERFSAEFPKEGPSILRIQQVVRGDSAAYFCASSPSGTSGGVYEQYFGPGTRLTVT.

This chain links TRBV23-1 with TRBJ2-7; TRBD2 is a possible D gene (5 bases). TRBV23-1 is known as an ORF, though its function is uncertain. This CDR3 contains 20 residues. Trimming took 4 bases from V and 7 from J, leaving 35 bases between them. The chain's CDR3 is CASSPQRNLRGSDPPWEQYF. Here the CDR3 DNA reads TGCGCCAGCAGTCCTCAGAGGAATCTCCGAGGGTCAGACCCTCCTTGGGAGCAGTACTTC.

The genes are TRBV4-1 and TRBJ2-2, with TRBD1 matching 8 bases. The V gene end was trimmed by 1 base and the J gene end by 2 bases; junction bases not matched to a gene: 3. The CDR3 totals 16 residues. Germline values: CDR1 MGHRA, CDR2 YSYEKL. CDR3 residues: CASSQASGGNTGELFF. The CDR3, as DNA: TGCGCCAGCAGCCAAGCTTCAGGGGGCAACACCGGGGAGCTGTTTTTT.

This clone was observed many times. The rearrangement links TRBV3-1 (or the pseudogene TRBV3-2) to TRBJ1-1; perhaps TRBD1 as D (6 bases). Trimming shortened V by 1 base and J by 4 bases, and 13 bases separated the two germline ends. CDR1 and CDR2 (germline): LGHDT, YNNKEL (reference sequence). There are 15 residues in the CDR3. CDR3 loop: CASSQGARGGTEAFF. The CDR3 DNA sequence: TGTGCCAGCAGCCAAGGGGCCAGGGGTGGCACTGAAGCTTTCTTT.

This clone was recorded only once. The chain is built from TRBV28 and TRBJ1-4; D is uncertain. Germline assignment: CDR1 MDHEN and CDR2 SYDVKM. V was shortened by 8 bases and J by 14 bases, with 12 bases between the two germline ends. The CDR3 sequence is 10 residues long. The CDR3 here is CASFAAQLFF. CDR3 nucleotide sequence: TGTGCCAGCTTCGCGGCCCAGCTGTTTTTT.

This chain links TRBV13 with TRBJ2-3; possible D gene TRBD1, 6 bases. Trimming took off 5 bases at V and 6 bases at J, with 24 bases between the two ends. The CDR3 has 17 residues. Germline V CDR1 and CDR2: PRHDT, FYEKMQ (reference sequence). The CDR3 protein is CASSTRRGTVIGDTQYF. CDR3 bases: TGTGCCAGCAGCACCAGAAGGGGGACCGTTATTGGGGATACGCAGTATTTT.

This sequence joins TRBV7-8 and TRBJ2-1; 7 bases map to TRBD1. Germline lookup yields CDR1 SGHVS and CDR2 FQNEAQ. This CDR3 region has 15 residues. V shed 7 bases and J 6 bases; nucleotides not matched to a gene: 12. Here the CDR3 reads CASTTRQGTSNEQFF. For the CDR3, the DNA is TGTGCCAGCACCACAAGACAGGGAACTTCCAATGAGCAGTTCTTC.

The J gene is TRBJ1-2, the V gene TRBV2; D is possibly TRBD1 (5 bases). V lost 6 bases, J lost 4 bases, and 12 bases lay in between. The CDR3 contains 13 residues. Germline V CDR1 and CDR2: SNHLY, FYNNEI. CDR3 in amino acids: CASREPGGYGYTF. The CDR3 coding sequence is TGTGCCAGCAGGGAGCCCGGGGGCTATGGCTACACCTTC.

This clone was counted a few times. The J gene is TRBJ1-2, the V gene TRBV6-1; D gene unclear. The CDR3 has 13 residues. Between the trimmed V and J ends, which lost 2 bases and 2 bases, there was a span of 6 bases. Germline CDR1 reads MNHNS; CDR2 reads SASEGT. CDR3 region: CASSELPNYGYTF. The CDR3 bases are TGTGCCAGCAGTGAACTTCCCAACTATGGCTACACCTTC.

The rearrangement links TRBV6-2 or TRBV6-3 to TRBJ1-5; the match to TRBD1 covers 7 bases. Losses at the gene ends were 2 bases for V and 7 bases for J; bases not matched to a gene: 11. The CDR3 is 16 residues long. Looked up from germline, CDR1 is MNHEY and CDR2 is SVGEGT. In DNA, the CDR3 is TGTGCCAGCAGTTACGGGGACAGTTCTAGAGGACAGCCCCAGCATTTT. Encoded protein: CASSYGDSSRGQPQHF.

CDR3 DNA: TGTGCCAGCAGTGAATGGAACGGGAGGGCCTACAATGAGCAGTTCTTC. Translation: CASSEWNGRAYNEQFF. J is TRBJ2-1 and V is TRBV25-1, with TRBD2 matching over 8 bases. CDR1 is MGHDK and CDR2 is SYGVNS in the germline V gene. V trimming: 1 base; J trimming: 2 bases; junction bases outside the gene matches: 4. The CDR3 extends over 16 amino acids.

This chain links TRBV10-3 with TRBJ2-1, with TRBD1 identical over 10 bases. V trimming: 3 bases; J trimming: 4 bases; junction bases outside the gene matches: 6. CDR3 length equals 16 residues. The germline CDR1 and CDR2 sequences are ENHRY and SYGVKD. CDR3: CAISESRTGGYNEQFF. Here the CDR3 DNA reads TGTGCCATCAGTGAAAGTCGGACAGGGGGTTACAATGAGCAGTTCTTC.

About this clone itself: Its ends do not fully match the called genes, so a read error is possible. The J gene is TRBJ1-1, the V gene TRBV28, with 9 bases lining up with TRBD1. Germline V gene data show CDR1 as MDHEN and CDR2 as SYDVKM. The CDR3 is 14 residues long. The DNA for the CDR3 is TGTGCCGGTAAGACAGGGGGAAGTAACACTGAGGCTTTCTTT. Amino acids: CAGKTGGSNTEAFF.

The chain uses TRBV4-1 and TRBJ2-7, with 11 bases matching TRBD1. The CDR3 consists of 15 residues. Unmatched junction bases numbered 5, after V lost 0 bases and J lost 7 bases. Germline CDR1 MGHRA, CDR2 YSYEKL. DNA for the CDR3: TGCGCCAGCAGCCAAGAGGGACAGGGGGAGTATGAGCAGTACTTC. Amino acids: CASSQEGQGEYEQYF.